The 15 T cell receptor beta chains presented below share a single source sample, sequenced in a study of T cell responses to AZD1222 COVID-19 vaccine. Generated by immunoSEQ multiplex PCR, the TCRdb table keeps only in-frame clones and is missing some. The sample includes 150,000 to 190,000 clones, 87% of them seen just once. This material consisted of peripheral blood, taken 28 days after the second AZD1222 dose. These receptors came from an adult who received the AZD1222 COVID-19 vaccine.

The chain uses TRBV6-5 and TRBJ2-5; 8 bases line up with TRBD2. The junction had 6 bases not matched to a gene; V was cut back by 10 bases and J by 5 bases. This CDR3 has 12 residues. Germline V lookup: CDR1 MNHEY, CDR2 SVGAGI. DNA of the CDR3: TGTGCCACCTCGCGACTAGCGGAGACCCAGTACTTC. Protein product: CATSRLAETQYF.

The V call is TRBV30, the J call TRBJ2-1; TRBD2 matches at 10 bases. The CDR3 runs 18 residues. Per germline, CDR1 GTSNPN and CDR2 SVGIG (reference sequence). J was trimmed by 4 bases and V by 0 bases; bases with no gene match: 12. CDR3 nucleotide sequence: TGTGCCTGGAGTGTACGTGTAAGGAGGACTAGCGGATACAATGAGCAGTTCTTC. This sequence encodes CAWSVRVRRTSGYNEQFF. The full variable domain, completed using reference TRBV30 and TRBJ2-1, is SQTIHQWPATLVQPVGSPLSLECTVEGTSNPNLYWYRQAAGRGLQLLFYSVGIGQISSEVPQNLSASRPQDRQFILSSKKLLLSDSGFYLCAWSVRVRRTSGYNEQFFGPGTRLTVL.

This chain connects TRBV5-1 to TRBJ2-7; TRBD2 might be the D (5 bases). The CDR3 is 14 amino acids. The ends were cut back, 0 bases at V and 2 bases at J, with 9 bases in the middle. Germline V gene data show CDR1 as SGHRS and CDR2 as YFSETQ. CDR3 coding DNA: TGCGCCAGCAGCTTGGACCCACTAGCCTACGAGCAGTACTTC. It is translated as CASSLDPLAYEQYF.

The chain has TRBV19 and TRBJ2-3, with D possibly called TRBD1 or TRBD2 (5 bases each). Trimming took 3 bases from V and 4 from J, leaving 14 bases between them. Germline-derived CDR1 and CDR2 are LNHDA and SQIVND (reference sequence). The length of the CDR3 is 15 residues. CDR3: CASSIPGRGADTQYF. In DNA, the CDR3 is TGTGCCAGTAGTATTCCAGGGAGAGGGGCAGATACGCAGTATTTT.

This clone showed up just once. The chain joins TRBV29-1 to TRBJ2-2; D perhaps matches TRBD2 (6 bases). The CDR3 length is 14 residues. Trimming removed 5 bases from V and 3 bases from J, with 13 bases in between. Germline V CDR1 and CDR2: SQVTM, ANQGSEA. Written as DNA, the CDR3 is TGCAGCGTTTCCTCCGGGACTTACACCGGGGAGCTGTTTTTT. As protein: CSVSSGTYTGELFF.

The V and J genes are TRBV12-3 or TRBV12-4 and TRBJ2-7; TRBD1 is a possible D gene (6 bases). The germline V and J ends were trimmed by 7 bases and 3 bases, with 13 bases remaining between them. The CDR3 totals 13 residues. CDR3 DNA sequence: TGTGCCAGCAAAGTCGGGACACTCTACGAGCAGTACTTC. It is translated as CASKVGTLYEQYF.

The chain recombines TRBV28 with TRBJ2-5, with a weak D call TRBD2 (5 bases). The CDR3 has 15 amino acids. Germline CDR1 MDHEN, CDR2 SYDVKM. Trimming cost V 1 base and J 3 bases, with 12 bases left between them. CDR3 loop: CASSLSGIGEETQYF. CDR3 in DNA: TGTGCCAGCAGTTTATCGGGGATCGGGGAAGAGACCCAGTACTTC.

DNA of the CDR3: TGCGCCAGCAGTCGAGGGACATCAAACACTGAAGCTTTCTTT. It is translated as CASSRGTSNTEAFF. The rearrangement joins TRBV5-1 to TRBJ1-1; tentative D call: TRBD1 (6 bases). Trimming stripped 5 bases from V and 2 bases from J, with 13 bases between. This CDR3 is 14 amino acids long. Germline V lookup: CDR1 SGHRS, CDR2 YFSETQ.

The chain recombines TRBV19 with TRBJ2-2, with 8 bases identical to TRBD1. J lost 2 bases, V lost 5 bases, and 4 bases had no gene match. Germline CDR1 LNHDA, CDR2 SQIVND (reference sequence). This CDR3 region has 15 residues. CDR3 sequence reads: CASSDRGGNTGELFF. For the CDR3, the DNA is TGTGCCAGTAGTGACAGGGGTGGAAACACCGGGGAGCTGTTTTTT.

The J gene is TRBJ2-7, the V gene TRBV5-4; 8 bases fit TRBD1. The CDR3 is made up of 14 amino acids. Looked up from germline, CDR1 is SGHNT and CDR2 is YYREEE (reference sequence). V lost 4 bases, J lost 7 bases, and 10 bases stayed unmatched. The CDR3 DNA reads TGTGCCAGCAGCGGGGGACAGGTTCTCGGAGAGCAGTACTTC. This codes for CASSGGQVLGEQYF.

The genes are TRBV28 and TRBJ1-2; D is perhaps TRBD1 (5 bases). CDR1 is MDHEN, CDR2 SYDVKM, per germline. The V and J ends lost 8 bases and 3 bases respectively, with 13 bases between them. The CDR3 has 13 residues. The CDR3 sequence is CASRRVEDYGYTF. The CDR3 nucleotides read TGTGCCAGCCGCAGGGTGGAAGACTATGGCTACACCTTC.

This rearrangement joins TRBV15 to TRBJ2-1; D may be TRBD1 or TRBD2 (5 bases each). The CDR3 contains 13 residues. The germline V gene encodes CDR1 LNHNV and CDR2 YYDKDF (reference sequence). Trimming took off 6 bases at V and 6 bases at J, with 12 bases between the two ends. CDR3 amino acids: CATRTGTSNEQFF. CDR3 sequence (DNA): TGTGCCACCAGGACCGGGACCTCCAATGAGCAGTTCTTC.

This rearrangement joins TRBV10-3 to TRBJ1-6; weak D call: TRBD1 (6 bases). The ends were cut back, 3 bases at V and 10 bases at J, with 13 bases in the middle. The CDR3 runs to 14 residues. Germline V gives CDR1 ENHRY, CDR2 SYGVKD. In DNA, the CDR3 is TGTGCCATCAGTGACCTCGGGGGCAGATCACCCCTCCACTTT. Protein sequence: CAISDLGGRSPLHF.

This clone was detected only once. The chain carries TRBV5-1 and TRBJ2-7, with a weak D call TRBD2 (6 bases). The germline V and J ends were trimmed by 4 bases and 9 bases, with 11 bases remaining between them. CDR3 length: 11 amino acids. Germline V gene lookup returns CDR1 SGHRS and CDR2 YFSETQ. DNA for the CDR3: TGCGCCAGCAGCACGGGAGAAGCGCAGTACTTC. Translation gives CASSTGEAQYF.

V usage is TRBV2 and J usage is TRBJ1-2, with D hard to call. V lost 8 bases, J lost 4 bases, and 20 bases lay in between. This CDR3 comprises 15 residues. Germline CDR1 is SNHLY and CDR2 is FYNNEI. The CDR3 region is CASSPRSALSYGYTF. The CDR3, as DNA: TGTGCCAGCTCGCCACGGAGCGCGCTTAGCTATGGCTACACCTTC.